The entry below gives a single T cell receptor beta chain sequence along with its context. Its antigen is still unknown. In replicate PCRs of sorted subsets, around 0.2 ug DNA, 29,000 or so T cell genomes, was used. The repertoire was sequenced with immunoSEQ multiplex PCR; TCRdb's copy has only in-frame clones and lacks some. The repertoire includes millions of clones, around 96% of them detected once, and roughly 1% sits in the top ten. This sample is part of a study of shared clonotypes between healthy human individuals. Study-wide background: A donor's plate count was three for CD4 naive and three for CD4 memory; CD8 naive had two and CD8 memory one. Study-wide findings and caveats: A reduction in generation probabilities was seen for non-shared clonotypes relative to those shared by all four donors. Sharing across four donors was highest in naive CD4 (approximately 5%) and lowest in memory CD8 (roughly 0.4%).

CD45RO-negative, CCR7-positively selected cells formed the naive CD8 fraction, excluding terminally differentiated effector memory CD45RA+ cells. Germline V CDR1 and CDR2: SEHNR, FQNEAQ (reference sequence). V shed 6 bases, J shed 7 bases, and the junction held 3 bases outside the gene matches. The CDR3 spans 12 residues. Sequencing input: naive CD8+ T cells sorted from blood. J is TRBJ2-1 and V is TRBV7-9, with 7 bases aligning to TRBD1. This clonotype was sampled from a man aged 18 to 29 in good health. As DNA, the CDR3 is TGTGCCAGCAGAGAACAGGGGAATGAGCAGTTCTTC. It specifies CASREQGNEQFF.